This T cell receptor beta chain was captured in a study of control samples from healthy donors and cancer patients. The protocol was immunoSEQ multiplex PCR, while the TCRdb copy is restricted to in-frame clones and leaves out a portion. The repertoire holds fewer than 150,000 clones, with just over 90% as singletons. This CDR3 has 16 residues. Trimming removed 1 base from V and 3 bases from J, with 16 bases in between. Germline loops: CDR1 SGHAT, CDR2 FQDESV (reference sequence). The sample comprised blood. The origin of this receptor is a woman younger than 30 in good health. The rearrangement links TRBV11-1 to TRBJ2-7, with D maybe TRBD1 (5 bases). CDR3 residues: CASSLVDGQGIYEQYF. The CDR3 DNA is TGTGCCAGCAGCTTAGTAGACGGACAAGGGATCTACGAGCAGTACTTC. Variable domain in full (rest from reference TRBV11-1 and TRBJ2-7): EAEVAQSPRYKITEKSQAVAFWCDPISGHATLYWYRQILGQGPELLVQFQDESVVDDSQLPKDRFSAERLKGVDSTLKIQPAELGDSAMYLCASSLVDGQGIYEQYFGPGTRLTVT.